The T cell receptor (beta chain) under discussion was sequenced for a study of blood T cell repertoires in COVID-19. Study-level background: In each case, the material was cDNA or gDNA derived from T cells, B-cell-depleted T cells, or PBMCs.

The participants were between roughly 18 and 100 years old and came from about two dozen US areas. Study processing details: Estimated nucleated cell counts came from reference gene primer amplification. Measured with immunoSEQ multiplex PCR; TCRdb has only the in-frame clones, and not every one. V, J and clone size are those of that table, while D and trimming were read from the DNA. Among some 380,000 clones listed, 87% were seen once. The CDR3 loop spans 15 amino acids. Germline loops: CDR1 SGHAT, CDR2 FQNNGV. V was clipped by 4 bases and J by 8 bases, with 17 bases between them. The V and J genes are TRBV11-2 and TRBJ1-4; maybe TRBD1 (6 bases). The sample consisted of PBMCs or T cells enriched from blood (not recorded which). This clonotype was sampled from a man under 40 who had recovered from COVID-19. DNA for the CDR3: TGTGCCAGCAGCTCCGTTAGGGGGTTTCGAGAAAAACTGTTTTTT. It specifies CASSSVRGFREKLFF.